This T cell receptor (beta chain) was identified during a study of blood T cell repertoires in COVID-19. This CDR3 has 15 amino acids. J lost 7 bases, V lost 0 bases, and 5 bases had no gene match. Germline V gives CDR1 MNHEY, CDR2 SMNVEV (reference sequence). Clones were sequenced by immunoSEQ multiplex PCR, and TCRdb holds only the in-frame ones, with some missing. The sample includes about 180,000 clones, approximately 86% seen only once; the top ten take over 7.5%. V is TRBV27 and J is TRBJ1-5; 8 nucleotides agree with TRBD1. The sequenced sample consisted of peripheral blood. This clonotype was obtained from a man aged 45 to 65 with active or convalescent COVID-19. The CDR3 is CASSLSAGGRQPQHF. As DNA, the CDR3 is TGTGCCAGCAGTTTATCTGCAGGGGGCAGGCAGCCCCAGCATTTT.